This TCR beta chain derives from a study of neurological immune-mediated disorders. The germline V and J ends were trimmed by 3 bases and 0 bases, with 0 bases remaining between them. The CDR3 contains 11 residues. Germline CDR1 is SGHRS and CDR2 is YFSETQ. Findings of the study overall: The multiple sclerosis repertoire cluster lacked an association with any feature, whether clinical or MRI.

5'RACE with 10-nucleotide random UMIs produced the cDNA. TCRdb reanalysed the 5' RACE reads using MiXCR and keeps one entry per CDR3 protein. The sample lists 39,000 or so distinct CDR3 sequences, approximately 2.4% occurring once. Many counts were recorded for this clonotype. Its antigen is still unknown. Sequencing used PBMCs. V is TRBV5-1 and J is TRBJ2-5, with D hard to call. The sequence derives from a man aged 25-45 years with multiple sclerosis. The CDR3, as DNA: TGCGCCAGCAGCTACCAAGAGACCCAGTACTTC. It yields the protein CASSYQETQYF.